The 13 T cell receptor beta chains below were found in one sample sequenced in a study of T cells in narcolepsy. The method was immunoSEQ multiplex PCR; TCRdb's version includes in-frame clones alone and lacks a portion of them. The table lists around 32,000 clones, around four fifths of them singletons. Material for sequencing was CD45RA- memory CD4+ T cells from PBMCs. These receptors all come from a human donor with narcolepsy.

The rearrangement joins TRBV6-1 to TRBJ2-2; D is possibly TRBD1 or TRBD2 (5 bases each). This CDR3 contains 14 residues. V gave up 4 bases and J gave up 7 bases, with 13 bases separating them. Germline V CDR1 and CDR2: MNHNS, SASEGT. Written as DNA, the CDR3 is TGTGCCAGCAGTGCCGTACAGGCGGGCGGGGAGCTGTTTTTT. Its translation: CASSAVQAGGELFF.

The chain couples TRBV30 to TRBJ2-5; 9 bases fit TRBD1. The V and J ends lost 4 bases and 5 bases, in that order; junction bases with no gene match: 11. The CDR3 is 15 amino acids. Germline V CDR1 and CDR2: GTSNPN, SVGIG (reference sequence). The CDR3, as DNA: TGTGCCTGGACAGGACAGGGGCTCAATGGGGAGACCCAGTACTTC. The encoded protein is CAWTGQGLNGETQYF.

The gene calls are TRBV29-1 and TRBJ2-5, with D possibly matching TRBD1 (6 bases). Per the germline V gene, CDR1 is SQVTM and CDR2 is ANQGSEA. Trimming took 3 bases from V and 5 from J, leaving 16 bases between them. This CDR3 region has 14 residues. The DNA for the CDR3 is TGCAGCGTTGATGGGCAGGGGCAAGGGGAGACCCAGTACTTC. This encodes CSVDGQGQGETQYF.

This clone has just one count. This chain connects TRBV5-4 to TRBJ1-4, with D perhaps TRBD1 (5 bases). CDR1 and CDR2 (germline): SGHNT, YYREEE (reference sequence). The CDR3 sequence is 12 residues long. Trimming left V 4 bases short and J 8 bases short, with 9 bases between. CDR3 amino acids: CASSPEGEKLFF. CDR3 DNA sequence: TGTGCCAGCAGCCCGGAGGGGGAAAAACTGTTTTTT.

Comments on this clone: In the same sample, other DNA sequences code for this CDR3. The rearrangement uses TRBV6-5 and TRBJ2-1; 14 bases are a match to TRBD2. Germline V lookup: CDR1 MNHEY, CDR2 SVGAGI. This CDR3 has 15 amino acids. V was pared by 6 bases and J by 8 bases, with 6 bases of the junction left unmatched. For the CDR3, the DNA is TGTGCCAGCAGGACCGGGACTAGCGGGGGCTATGAGCAGTTCTTC. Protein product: CASRTGTSGGYEQFF.

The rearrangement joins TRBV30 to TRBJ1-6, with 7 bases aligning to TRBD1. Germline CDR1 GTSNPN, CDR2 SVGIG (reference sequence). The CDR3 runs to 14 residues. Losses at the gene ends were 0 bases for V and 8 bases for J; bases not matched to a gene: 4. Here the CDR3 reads CAWSVGTEDSPLHF. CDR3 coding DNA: TGTGCCTGGAGTGTAGGGACAGAGGATTCACCCCTCCACTTT.

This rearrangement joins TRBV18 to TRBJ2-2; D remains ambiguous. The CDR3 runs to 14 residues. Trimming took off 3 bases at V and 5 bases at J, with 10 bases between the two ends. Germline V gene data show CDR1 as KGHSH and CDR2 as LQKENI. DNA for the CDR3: TGTGCCAGCTCACCCGATACAAGAACCGGGGAGCTGTTTTTT. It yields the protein CASSPDTRTGELFF.

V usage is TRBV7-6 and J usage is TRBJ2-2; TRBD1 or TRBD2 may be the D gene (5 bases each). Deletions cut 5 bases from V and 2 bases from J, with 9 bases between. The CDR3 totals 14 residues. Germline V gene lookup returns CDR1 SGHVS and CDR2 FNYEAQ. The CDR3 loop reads CASSRGPNTGELFF. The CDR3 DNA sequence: TGTGCCAGCAGCCGGGGACCCAACACCGGGGAGCTGTTTTTT.

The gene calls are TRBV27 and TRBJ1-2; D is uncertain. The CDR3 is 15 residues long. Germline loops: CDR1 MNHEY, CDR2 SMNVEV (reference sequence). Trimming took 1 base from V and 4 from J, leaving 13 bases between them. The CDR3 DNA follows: TGTGCCAGCAGTTTATTGGCCCGCGCCACCTATGGCTACACCTTC. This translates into CASSLLARATYGYTF.

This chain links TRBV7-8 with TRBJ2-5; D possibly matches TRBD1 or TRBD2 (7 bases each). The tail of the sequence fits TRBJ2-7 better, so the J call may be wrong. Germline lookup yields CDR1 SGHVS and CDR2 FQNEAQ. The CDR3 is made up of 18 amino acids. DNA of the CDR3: TGTGCCAGCACCCCTCGGGGAGGGGGCCTGGGGGCCTCCTACGAGCAGTACTTC. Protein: CASTPRGGGLGASYEQYF.

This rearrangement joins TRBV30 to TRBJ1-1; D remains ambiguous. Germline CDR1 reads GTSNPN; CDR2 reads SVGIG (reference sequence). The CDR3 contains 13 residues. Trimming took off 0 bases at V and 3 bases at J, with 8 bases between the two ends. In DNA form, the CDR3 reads TGTGCCTGGAGTGTATTATCGGACACTGAAGCTTTCTTT. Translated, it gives CAWSVLSDTEAFF.

This chain's CDR3 is CASRASGSTDTQYF. CDR3 nucleotides: TGTGCCAGCAGGGCTAGCGGGAGCACAGATACGCAGTATTTT. The chain combines TRBV28 with TRBJ2-3, with TRBD2 matching over 8 bases. The germline gives CDR1 MDHEN, CDR2 SYDVKM. This CDR3 is 14 amino acids long. V lost 6 bases, J lost 0 bases, and 2 bases stayed unmatched.

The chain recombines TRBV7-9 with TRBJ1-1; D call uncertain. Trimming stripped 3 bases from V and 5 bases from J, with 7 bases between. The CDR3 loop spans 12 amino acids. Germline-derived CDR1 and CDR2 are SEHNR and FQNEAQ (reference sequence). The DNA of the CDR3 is TGTGCCAGCAGCTTTTCACAGACTGAAGCTTTCTTT. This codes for CASSFSQTEAFF.